This T cell receptor beta chain came from a study of blood T cell repertoires in COVID-19. Study overall: Material from acute and convalescent COVID-19 was sourced from the United States, Italy and Spain. The analysed material was cDNA or gDNA that came from T cells, B-cell-depleted T cells, or PBMCs.

CDR3 length: 15 residues. CDR1 is SEHNR, CDR2 FQNEAQ, per germline (reference sequence). The trim removed 4 bases at V and 2 bases at J, leaving 4 bases unmatched. Authors' methods: Estimation of nucleated cell counts relied on the amplification of reference gene primers. Profiled with immunoSEQ multiplex PCR; TCRdb holds only in-frame clones, not every one. Clone size and the V and J calls come from that table; the DNA yielded D and trimming. The sample lists some 130,000 clones, approximately 70% occurring once. This clone was counted between two and nine times. The sequence came from a woman in her 70s with acute or convalescent COVID-19. The sample taken for sequencing was peripheral blood. V gene TRBV7-9 combines with J gene TRBJ1-2; TRBD1 agrees at 10 bases. CDR3 DNA: TGTGCCAGCAGCTCACCGACAGGGGGCAACTATGGCTACACCTTC. Translating gives CASSSPTGGNYGYTF.